The 17 T cell receptor beta chains below were found in one sample sequenced in a study of post-analysis software for immune sequencing data (dated by TCRdb to the mid-2010s). Results the study describes overall, beyond this receptor: Significantly higher frequencies in patients than in controls were found for roughly five TRBV segments, including TRBV5-6, TRBV5-1 and TRBV20-1.

These TCRs' antigens remain unknown. Libraries were prepared through PCR. This sample was sequenced with an Illumina HiSeq 2500. To reduce PCR and sequencing biases, unique molecular identifiers were built into the TCR beta cDNA libraries. TCRdb reanalyzed the raw reads on its own, using fastp at Q25 for trimming and MiXCR for clone calling, and kept in-frame beta chains. Records with the same CDR3 protein are collapsed into one entry carrying the most frequent genes and DNA. This sample lists 700,000 to 800,000 distinct CDR3 sequences; 25% to 30% were detected once. Under 0.7% of the sample is held by the ten biggest clonotypes. Sequenced sample: blood. These receptor sequences come from a girl aged 10 to 17 with multiple sclerosis.

This clonotype was seen only a few times. The chain joins TRBV12-3 or TRBV12-4 to TRBJ2-2; 8 bases map to TRBD2. The CDR3 is 18 residues long. Losses at the gene ends were 6 bases for V and 0 bases for J; bases not matched to a gene: 12. The CDR3 region is CASRVAGRLTSNTGELFF. In nucleotides, the CDR3 is TGTGCCAGCAGGGTAGCGGGGAGACTAACTTCGAACACCGGGGAGCTGTTTTTT.

This clonotype has more than one count but fewer than ten. The rearrangement joins TRBV20-1 to TRBJ2-1, with 7 bases lining up with TRBD1. Germline trimming cut 5 bases from V and 10 bases from J; bases unmatched to any gene: 5. Per the germline V gene, CDR1 is DFQATT and CDR2 is SNEGSKA (reference sequence). The CDR3 is 11 amino acids. The CDR3, as DNA: TGCAGTGCTCCAGACAGGGACGAGCAGTTCTTC. Translating gives CSAPDRDEQFF.

This clonotype was seen more than once but under ten times. The V and J genes are TRBV5-1 and TRBJ1-5, with unresolved D. Germline V lookup: CDR1 SGHRS, CDR2 YFSETQ. Trimming pared 2 bases from V and 7 bases from J, leaving 10 bases between. This CDR3 has 13 residues. The CDR3 DNA reads as TGCGCCAGCAGCTTCGGCCCGGACCAGCCCCAGCATTTT. Translation gives CASSFGPDQPQHF.

In this sample, this clonotype turned up a few times. The genes are TRBV7-9 and TRBJ2-4; 9 bases are a match to TRBD1. The DNA end is more similar to TRBJ2-7, so the J call may be wrong. Germline CDR1 is SEHNR and CDR2 is FQNEAQ (reference sequence). The CDR3 extends over 14 amino acids. The CDR3 protein is CASGRPGQGYEQYF. DNA for the CDR3: TGTGCCAGCGGCCGCCCGGGACAGGGTTACGAGCAGTACTTC.

This clonotype showed up many times. This rearrangement joins TRBV4-1 to TRBJ2-7; D not resolved. CDR3 length: 16 residues. Germline V gives CDR1 MGHRA, CDR2 YSYEKL. Trimming stripped 0 bases from V and 3 bases from J, with 15 bases between. The CDR3 region is CASSQDATSPFYEQYF. CDR3 bases: TGCGCCAGCAGCCAAGATGCGACCTCTCCATTCTACGAGCAGTACTTC.

This clonotype was recorded a few times. CDR3 sequence: CASSPTGVPTDTQYF. DNA for the CDR3: TGTGCCAGCAGCCCGACAGGGGTCCCCACAGATACGCAGTATTTT. The chain combines TRBV28 with TRBJ2-3, with 8 bases matching TRBD1. CDR3 length: 15 residues. In germline, CDR1 is MDHEN, CDR2 SYDVKM. Unmatched junction bases numbered 7, after V lost 6 bases and J lost 2 bases.

The chain uses TRBV20-1 and TRBJ1-1; D is ambiguous. CDR1 is DFQATT and CDR2 is SNEGSKA in the germline V gene (reference sequence). Trimming took off 6 bases at V and 3 bases at J, with 14 bases between the two ends. The CDR3 has 13 residues. The CDR3 bases are TGCAGTGCCATCGACATTTCAGACACTGAAGCTTTCTTT. Translating it yields CSAIDISDTEAFF.

This chain links TRBV20-1 with TRBJ2-7, with 10 bases identical to TRBD2. The V segment lost 0 bases and the J segment 2 bases; nucleotides outside the gene matches: 1. This CDR3 spans 14 amino acids. Germline-derived CDR1 and CDR2 are DFQATT and SNEGSKA (reference sequence). The CDR3, as DNA: TGCAGTGCTAGAGATGGGACTAGCGCCTACGAGCAGTACTTC. Protein product: CSARDGTSAYEQYF.

The V and J genes are TRBV2 and TRBJ2-7; no firm D call. Germline CDR1 SNHLY, CDR2 FYNNEI. The CDR3 runs to 13 residues. The V end lost 3 bases, the J end lost 3 bases, and 9 bases lay between the germline ends. CDR3 residues: CASSEAAIYEQYF. In nucleotides, the CDR3 is TGTGCCAGCAGTGAGGCTGCTATCTACGAGCAGTACTTC.

This clonotype was detected many times. The chain employs TRBV20-1 and TRBJ2-7; 11 nucleotides match TRBD1. Germline trimming cut 0 bases from V and 3 bases from J; bases unmatched to any gene: 4. The CDR3 has 15 amino acids. CDR1 and CDR2 (germline): DFQATT, SNEGSKA (reference sequence). CDR3 sequence reads: CSARDRGTGGYEQYF. The CDR3 nucleotides read TGCAGTGCTAGAGATAGGGGGACAGGGGGCTACGAGCAGTACTTC.

This clonotype has only a few counts. The chain joins TRBV29-1 to TRBJ2-1; D unclear. The V end lost 2 bases, the J end lost 6 bases, and 8 bases lay between the germline ends. There are 12 residues in the CDR3. Germline CDR1 reads SQVTM; CDR2 reads ANQGSEA. The CDR3 loop reads CSVEFGFNEQFF. As DNA, the CDR3 is TGCAGCGTTGAATTTGGTTTCAATGAGCAGTTCTTC.

CDR3 coding DNA: TGCAGCGTAGCCTCCGGGACAGGGTCTGGCTACACCTTC. It translates to CSVASGTGSGYTF. The chain carries TRBV29-1 and TRBJ1-2; 9 nucleotides line up with TRBD1. V gave up 6 bases and J gave up 7 bases; unmatched junction bases: 9. Germline CDR1 reads SQVTM; CDR2 reads ANQGSEA. This CDR3 contains 13 residues.

The rearrangement joins TRBV5-1 to TRBJ2-7; TRBD2 matches at 10 bases. Germline V gene sequence: CDR1 SGHRS, CDR2 YFSETQ. The CDR3 extends over 15 amino acids. V gave up 0 bases and J gave up 5 bases; unmatched junction bases: 5. CDR3 DNA: TGCGCCAGCAGCTTGGTCCTAGCGGGAGAGGACGAGCAGTACTTC. This codes for CASSLVLAGEDEQYF.

The CDR3 region is CASSEAQWNYGYTF. The CDR3 coding sequence is TGTGCCAGCAGTGAAGCCCAATGGAACTATGGCTACACCTTC. This rearrangement joins TRBV2 to TRBJ1-2, with no clear D. The CDR3 spans 14 residues. Germline V gives CDR1 SNHLY, CDR2 FYNNEI. Between the trimmed V and J ends, which lost 0 bases and 2 bases, there was a span of 7 bases.

This clonotype was seen more than once but under ten times. The V gene is TRBV6-5, the J gene TRBJ2-3; 7 bases are shared with TRBD1. Germline-derived CDR1 and CDR2 are MNHEY and SVGAGI. Unmatched junction bases numbered 8, after V lost 5 bases and J lost 0 bases. The CDR3 is 16 residues long. CDR3 amino acids: CASSRPGTESTDTQYF. DNA for the CDR3: TGTGCCAGCAGTCGCCCCGGGACAGAGAGCACAGATACGCAGTATTTT.

The CDR3 loop is CASSFTGTFEKLFF. CDR3 in DNA: TGTGCCAGCAGCTTTACAGGGACCTTCGAAAAACTGTTTTTT. The chain links TRBV7-8 to TRBJ1-4, with D perhaps matching TRBD1 (6 bases). Germline V gene sequence: CDR1 SGHVS, CDR2 FQNEAQ. The CDR3 extends over 14 amino acids. The germline V and J ends were trimmed by 3 bases and 8 bases, with 13 bases remaining between them.

This clonotype showed up just a few times. The V gene is TRBV7-6, the J gene TRBJ1-5, with D maybe TRBD1 (6 bases). The CDR3 is 15 amino acids. Between the trimmed V and J ends, which lost 0 bases and 6 bases, there was a span of 12 bases. Germline V gives CDR1 SGHVS, CDR2 FNYEAQ. The CDR3 coding sequence is TGTGCCAGCAGCTTAGCTCCGGGGGCAGGTCAGCCCCAGCATTTT. Translation: CASSLAPGAGQPQHF.